This paragraph covers one T cell receptor (beta chain) sequence. The sample is drawn from a study of blood T cells in healthy people across ages. Using a J-beta primer mix together with a sample-barcoded 5' primer, a second PCR was run for about 6 to 12 cycles. TCRdb recomputed calls from the 5' RACE reads with MiXCR, one row per CDR3 protein. The repertoire consists of about 780,000 distinct CDR3 sequences, with around 68% occurring once and the leading ten covering 28%. Source material: blood. This TCR was recovered from a man younger than 40 in good health.

The CDR3: CASSQDGRSGEKLFF. CDR3 DNA sequence: TGCGCCAGCAGCCAAGATGGCCGAAGCGGTGAAAAACTGTTTTTT. The chain is built from TRBV4-3 and TRBJ1-4; D remains ambiguous. The CDR3 runs to 15 residues. Germline assignment: CDR1 LGHNA and CDR2 YSLEER. The V end lost 0 bases, the J end lost 7 bases, and 12 bases lay between the germline ends.